This T cell receptor beta chain was obtained from a study of PD-1 blockade in classical Hodgkin lymphoma. Study in general: Patients received nivolumab 3 mg/kg intravenously every 2 weeks. Overall study findings and caveats: Diversity similar to that of newly diagnosed patients was seen at baseline in complete responders.

CDR1 SQVTM and CDR2 ANQGSEA come from the germline V gene. V was trimmed by 5 bases and J by 4 bases, leaving 5 bases between them. This CDR3 has 11 residues. As for time point: cycle 4 day 1 (C4D1), after 5 to 7 weeks of nivolumab. Every patient had relapsed following autologous stem cell transplantation, and cohorts differed in brentuximab vedotin exposure. With magnetic negative selection, CD4+ T cells were purified from PBMCs that had been thawed. As to this clone: What it recognizes is unknown.

The table came from immunoSEQ multiplex PCR; TCRdb's copy has only in-frame clones and leaves some out. Counted here are around 12,000 clones, 85% to 90% occurring once; the ten biggest clones make up 0.9%. Sequences were derived from CD4+ T cells from blood, sampled before the fourth cycle of nivolumab. This chain joins TRBV29-1 and TRBJ1-4; D is uncertain. This TCR was recovered from a human donor with classical Hodgkin lymphoma. The CDR3 DNA reads TGCAGCGTTTGGGTTAATGAAAAACTGTTTTTT. Amino acid sequence: CSVWVNEKLFF.